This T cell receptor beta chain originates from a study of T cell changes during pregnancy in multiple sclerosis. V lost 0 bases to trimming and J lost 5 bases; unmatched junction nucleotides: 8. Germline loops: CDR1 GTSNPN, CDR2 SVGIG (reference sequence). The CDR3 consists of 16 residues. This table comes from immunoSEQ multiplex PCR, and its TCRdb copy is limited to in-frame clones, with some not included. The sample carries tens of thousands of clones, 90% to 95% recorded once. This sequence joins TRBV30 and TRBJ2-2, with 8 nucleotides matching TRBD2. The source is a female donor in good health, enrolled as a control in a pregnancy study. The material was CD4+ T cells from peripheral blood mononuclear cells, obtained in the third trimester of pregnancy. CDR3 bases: TGTGCCTGGAGTGTCCTCCCGGGGGGGCGAACCGGGGAGCTGTTTTTT. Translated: CAWSVLPGGRTGELFF.